Presented here are 22 T cell receptor beta chains from one specimen sequenced in a study of blood T cell dynamics during melanoma immunotherapy. The protocol was immunoSEQ multiplex PCR, while the TCRdb copy is restricted to in-frame clones and leaves out a portion. The sample records 10,000 to 13,000 clones, around 87% being singletons. Time point given: week 3, after first cycle of checkpoint inhibitor. This sample comprised blood, obtained from a patient treated with checkpoint blockade. The receptor source for this set is a human donor with melanoma.

For the CDR3, the DNA is TGTGCCAGTAGGGTCGACGGGACTAGCAATCAGCCCCAGCATTTT. Its translation is CASRVDGTSNQPQHF. This chain links TRBV19 with TRBJ1-5, with TRBD1 as a possible D gene (5 bases). The CDR3 is made up of 15 amino acids. Trimming took off 6 bases at V and 0 bases at J, with 12 bases between the two ends. Germline assignment: CDR1 LNHDA and CDR2 SQIVND (reference sequence).

The chain has TRBV19 and TRBJ1-1, with TRBD1 matching over 8 bases. From germline, CDR1 is LNHDA and CDR2 SQIVND (reference sequence). The CDR3 is 14 amino acids. The J segment lost 5 bases and the V segment lost 9 bases, leaving 11 bases of the junction unmatched. CDR3 sequence reads: CASRMWQGATEAFF. CDR3 DNA: TGTGCCAGCAGAATGTGGCAGGGGGCGACTGAAGCTTTCTTT. Using reference TRBV19 and TRBJ1-1 for the parts outside the CDR3, the full variable domain is DGGITQSPKYLFRKEGQNVTLSCEQNLNHDAMYWYRQDPGQGLRLIYYSQIVNDFQKGDIAEGYSVSREKKESFPLTVTSAQKNPTAFYLCASRMWQGATEAFFGQGTRLTVV.

The V call is TRBV7-9, the J call TRBJ2-7, with TRBD1 matching over 9 bases. The CDR3 runs to 14 residues. V was pared by 5 bases and J by 0 bases, with 2 bases of the junction left unmatched. Germline V gene sequence: CDR1 SEHNR, CDR2 FQNEAQ (reference sequence). CDR3 protein: CASSQGQGSYEQYF. CDR3 DNA sequence: TGTGCCAGCAGCCAGGGACAGGGCTCCTACGAGCAGTACTTC. The entire variable domain, with the rest obtained from reference TRBV7-9 and TRBJ2-7, is as follows: DTGVSQNPRHKITKRGQNVTFRCDPISEHNRLYWYRQTLGQGPEFLTYFQNEAQLEKSRLLSDRFSAERPKGSFSTLEIQRTEQGDSAMYLCASSQGQGSYEQYFGPGTRLTVT.

V is TRBV19 and J is TRBJ2-4; D possibly corresponds to TRBD2 (6 bases). The germline gives CDR1 LNHDA, CDR2 SQIVND (reference sequence). The V end lost 5 bases, the J end lost 5 bases, and 13 bases lay between the germline ends. The CDR3 extends over 14 amino acids. The CDR3 region has the DNA TGTGCCAGTAGTGCGACCGGGAGAGAAAACATTCAGTACTTC. Translating gives CASSATGRENIQYF.

This chain joins TRBV5-1 and TRBJ2-3; perhaps TRBD2 as D (6 bases). The germline V gene encodes CDR1 SGHRS and CDR2 YFSETQ. This CDR3 contains 14 residues. The V gene lost 4 bases and the J gene lost 1 base, with 10 bases spanning the gap. The CDR3 bases are TGCGCCAGCAGCCAGGGACTTGGCACAGATACGCAGTATTTT. It translates to CASSQGLGTDTQYF.

The rearrangement joins TRBV10-3 to TRBJ2-5; no definite D call. The CDR3 is made up of 13 amino acids. Germline lookup yields CDR1 ENHRY and CDR2 SYGVKD. Trimming left V 2 bases short and J 3 bases short, with 7 bases between. CDR3: CAISEAAKETQYF. Written as DNA, the CDR3 is TGTGCCATCAGTGAGGCGGCGAAAGAGACCCAGTACTTC.

The rearrangement uses TRBV5-1 and TRBJ2-2, with 8 bases fitting TRBD1. The CDR3 loop spans 15 amino acids. The V segment lost 2 bases and the J segment 7 bases; nucleotides outside the gene matches: 7. Germline assignment: CDR1 SGHRS and CDR2 YFSETQ. The CDR3 nucleotides read TGCGCCAGCAGCTTAAAAGGACAGGGAGGCGGGGAGCTGTTTTTT. Residues: CASSLKGQGGGELFF. Complete variable domain (other parts from reference TRBV5-1 and TRBJ2-2): KAGVTQTPRYLIKTRGQQVTLSCSPISGHRSVSWYQQTPGQGLQFLFEYFSETQRNKGNFPGRFSGRQFSNSRSEMNVSTLELGDSALYLCASSLKGQGGGELFFGEGSRLTVL.

V usage is TRBV7-2 and J usage is TRBJ2-1, with D maybe TRBD2 (7 bases). The CDR3 runs 17 residues. Trimming pared 1 base from V and 6 bases from J, leaving 19 bases between. CDR1 is SGHTA and CDR2 is FQGNSA in the germline V gene. CDR3 nucleotides: TGTGCCAGCAGCTTAGGTTTTGGGGGGGGCTATATCAATGAGCAGTTCTTC. Amino acids: CASSLGFGGGYINEQFF.

V gene TRBV21-1 combines with J gene TRBJ2-1. TRBV21-1 corresponds to a pseudogene. The CDR3 covers 12 residues. The CDR3 protein is CASSKGYNEQFF. The CDR3, as DNA: TGTGCCAGCAGCAAAGGGTACAATGAGCAGTTCTTC.

In DNA, the CDR3 is TGTGCCAGCAGTCAAACAGGGCCCATGGGCTACACCTTC. Translating gives CASSQTGPMGYTF. J is TRBJ1-2 and V is TRBV6-5; D is possibly TRBD1 (6 bases). Germline CDR1 and CDR2: MNHEY and SVGAGI. Trimming took 5 bases from V and 8 from J, leaving 15 bases between them. The CDR3 sequence is 13 residues long.

This chain connects TRBV7-2 to TRBJ2-5, with no clear D. From germline, CDR1 is SGHTA and CDR2 FQGNSA. The V and J ends lost 3 bases and 2 bases respectively, with 4 bases between them. This CDR3 is 12 amino acids long. The CDR3 nucleotides are TGTGCCAGCAGCTTCTGGCAAGAGACCCAGTACTTC. This codes for CASSFWQETQYF.

V usage is TRBV7-3 and J usage is TRBJ2-3, with a possible D match to TRBD1 (5 bases). There are 14 residues in the CDR3. V was cut by 5 bases and J by 1 base, with 10 bases left in between. From germline, CDR1 is SGHTA and CDR2 FQGTGA. The CDR3 loop reads CASSPARGTDTQYF. CDR3 DNA sequence: TGTGCCAGCAGCCCCGCCAGGGGCACAGATACGCAGTATTTT.

J is TRBJ2-2 and V is TRBV5-4; 10 bases line up with TRBD2. With 4 bases clipped from V and 5 bases from J, the junction kept 11 bases outside the gene matches. This CDR3 has 17 amino acids. Germline values: CDR1 SGHNT, CDR2 YYREEE (reference sequence). The CDR3 is CASSTGGVSGGTGELFF. The CDR3 nucleotides are TGTGCCAGCAGCACCGGTGGAGTTAGCGGGGGGACCGGGGAGCTGTTTTTT.

The genes are TRBV5-4 and TRBJ2-5; 15 bases match TRBD2. V lost 3 bases, J lost 3 bases, and 6 bases stayed unmatched. The CDR3 totals 17 residues. Germline CDR1 SGHNT, CDR2 YYREEE (reference sequence). As DNA, the CDR3 is TGTGCCAGCAGCTCCGGGACTAGCGGGGGGCTTAAAGAGACCCAGTACTTC. Protein: CASSSGTSGGLKETQYF.

The V call is TRBV5-1, the J call TRBJ1-4; possibly TRBD1 for D (5 bases). Germline CDR1 reads SGHRS; CDR2 reads YFSETQ. This CDR3 region has 14 residues. V was cut by 0 bases and J by 8 bases, with 11 bases left in between. The CDR3 coding sequence is TGCGCCAGCAGCTTGGAGGCAGGGAACGAAAAACTGTTTTTT. Residues: CASSLEAGNEKLFF.

The chain carries TRBV6-5 and TRBJ1-6; D remains unclear. V lost 5 bases to trimming and J lost 4 bases, with 9 bases between them. The germline V gene has CDR1 MNHEY and CDR2 SVGAGI. This CDR3 is 14 amino acids long. DNA for the CDR3: TGTGCCAGCAGTCTCGGGATGTATAATTCACCCCTCCACTTT. Its translation: CASSLGMYNSPLHF.

This chain connects TRBV2 to TRBJ1-5; 9 nucleotides agree with TRBD1. J gave up 2 bases and V 4 bases, and 3 bases lay outside the gene matches. CDR1 and CDR2 from the germline V gene are SNHLY and FYNNEI. This CDR3 region has 15 residues. The DNA of the CDR3 is TGTGCCAGCAGTGGGACAGGGGATCGCAATCAGCCCCAGCATTTT. This gives the protein CASSGTGDRNQPQHF.

V gene TRBV4-3 combines with J gene TRBJ2-1; D is unresolved. CDR3 length equals 13 residues. With 4 bases removed from V and 3 bases from J, the gap between germline ends came to 7 bases. The germline V gene encodes CDR1 LGHNA and CDR2 YSLEER. The CDR3 DNA reads TGCGCCAGCAGCCCCGAACTCTACAATGAGCAGTTCTTC. Amino acids: CASSPELYNEQFF.

The chain couples TRBV9 to TRBJ2-2; weak D call: TRBD2 (5 bases). This CDR3 comprises 14 residues. Between the trimmed V and J ends, which lost 5 bases and 1 base, there was a span of 9 bases. In germline, CDR1 is SGDLS, CDR2 YYNGEE. CDR3 sequence: CASREDWNTGELFF. DNA of the CDR3: TGTGCCAGCAGGGAGGACTGGAACACCGGGGAGCTGTTTTTT.

The chain is built from TRBV7-9 and TRBJ1-2, with TRBD1 matching 8 bases. CDR3 length: 15 residues. CDR1 and CDR2 from the germline V gene are SEHNR and FQNEAQ (reference sequence). V lost 4 bases to trimming and J lost 1 base; unmatched junction nucleotides: 5. The CDR3 bases are TGTGCCAGCAGCTCAGGACAGGGTCGTAACTATGGCTACACCTTC. Protein sequence: CASSSGQGRNYGYTF.

The chain is built from TRBV5-6 and TRBJ2-5; D is tentatively TRBD1 or TRBD2 (6 bases each). CDR3 length: 13 amino acids. Between the trimmed V and J ends, which lost 5 bases and 1 base, there was a span of 9 bases. Per germline, CDR1 SGHDT and CDR2 YYEEEE. CDR3 protein: CASRRDTQETQYF. The DNA for the CDR3 is TGTGCCAGCAGGCGGGACACCCAAGAGACCCAGTACTTC.

CDR3 bases: TGTGCCAGCAGTTCGTACAGGGCCGGGGAGCTGTTTTTT. As protein: CASSSYRAGELFF. The rearrangement uses TRBV6-5 and TRBJ2-2; tentatively, D is TRBD1 (6 bases). The CDR3 length is 13 residues. The V gene's germline CDR1 is MNHEY and CDR2 SVGAGI. V lost 4 bases to trimming and J lost 6 bases, with 9 bases between them.